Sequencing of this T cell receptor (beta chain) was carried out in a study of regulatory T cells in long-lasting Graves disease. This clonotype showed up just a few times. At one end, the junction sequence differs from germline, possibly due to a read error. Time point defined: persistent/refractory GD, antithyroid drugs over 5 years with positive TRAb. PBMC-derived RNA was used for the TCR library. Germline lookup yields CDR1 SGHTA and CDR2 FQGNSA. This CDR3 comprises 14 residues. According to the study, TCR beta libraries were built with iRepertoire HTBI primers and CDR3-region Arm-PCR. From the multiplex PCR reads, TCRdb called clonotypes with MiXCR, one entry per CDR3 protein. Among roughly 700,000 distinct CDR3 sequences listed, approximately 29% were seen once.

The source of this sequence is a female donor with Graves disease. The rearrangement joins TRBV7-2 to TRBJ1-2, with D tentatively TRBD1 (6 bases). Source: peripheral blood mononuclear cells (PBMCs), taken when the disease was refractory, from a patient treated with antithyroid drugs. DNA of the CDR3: TGTGCCAGCATCTTATGGGGAGGGGGACTTGGCTACACCTTC. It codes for CASILWGGGLGYTF.